A single sample gave rise to the 8 T cell receptor beta chains below, sequenced in a study of type 1 regulatory T cells. TCRdb reprocessed the reads via MiXCR and lists one record per CDR3 protein. The sample has approximately 77,000 distinct CDR3 sequences, about a fifth seen once. For these receptors, no antigen is known. The study, taken as a whole, reports: Compared with non-Tr1 cells, Tr1 cells showed a narrower TCR repertoire.

Material: cultured type 1 regulatory T (Tr1) cells, either the whole culture or a sorted fraction (not recorded which). The receptor source for this set is a human donor in good health.

The chain employs TRBV5-4 and TRBJ2-3; 12 bases match TRBD2. The ends lost 0 bases at V and 2 bases at J; junction bases unmatched: 4. The CDR3 is made up of 17 amino acids. CDR1 is SGHNT, CDR2 YYREEE, per germline (reference sequence). The CDR3 here is CASSLGGLAGTTDTQYF. The CDR3 nucleotides are TGTGCCAGCAGCTTGGGCGGACTAGCGGGGACCACAGATACGCAGTATTTT.

The sample holds many counts of this clonotype. This CDR3 reads CASSFGGGRGDTQYF. CDR3 nucleotides: TGTGCCAGCAGCTTCGGCGGAGGGAGGGGGGATACGCAGTATTTT. The chain couples TRBV11-2 to TRBJ2-3; D might be TRBD2 (7 bases). The V and J ends lost 3 bases and 6 bases respectively, with 16 bases between them. The CDR3 runs to 15 residues. CDR1 and CDR2 (germline): SGHAT, FQNNGV.

The chain recombines TRBV7-8 with TRBJ1-6; TRBD1 might be the D (5 bases). This CDR3 has 15 amino acids. CDR1 SGHVS and CDR2 FQNEAQ come from the germline V gene. Trimming removed 5 bases from V and 8 bases from J, with 16 bases in between. CDR3: CASSERLPRDSPLHF. CDR3 sequence (DNA): TGTGCCAGCAGCGAACGTCTCCCCAGGGATTCACCCCTCCACTTT.

Ten or more counts support this clonotype. This chain links TRBV20-1 with TRBJ1-1; TRBD1 agrees at 8 bases. J lost 2 bases, V lost 6 bases, and 5 bases had no gene match. CDR1 is DFQATT, CDR2 SNEGSKA, per germline (reference sequence). The CDR3 loop spans 13 amino acids. The CDR3 reads CSAPRGLNTEAFF. In DNA form, the CDR3 reads TGCAGTGCCCCCAGGGGGCTCAACACTGAAGCTTTCTTT.

This clonotype has a handful of counts. The chain joins TRBV10-3 to TRBJ1-2, with D unresolved. Deletions cut 11 bases from V and 0 bases from J, with 13 bases between. Germline CDR1 reads ENHRY; CDR2 reads SYGVKD. CDR3 length: 13 amino acids. The CDR3 protein is CAASRPTNYGYTF. The CDR3 coding sequence is TGTGCCGCCTCGCGGCCTACTAACTATGGCTACACCTTC.

The rearrangement joins TRBV7-2 to TRBJ2-2; perhaps TRBD2 as D (5 bases). Germline V gene lookup returns CDR1 SGHTA and CDR2 FQGNSA. The germline V and J ends were trimmed by 5 bases and 9 bases, with 10 bases remaining between them. The CDR3 contains 12 residues. The CDR3: CASSPRGRELFF. CDR3 nucleotide sequence: TGTGCCAGCAGCCCTAGAGGGCGGGAGCTGTTTTTT.

This clonotype was counted between two and nine times. The chain is built from TRBV5-1 and TRBJ2-1, with 7 positions matching TRBD1. This CDR3 is 15 amino acids long. The germline V gene has CDR1 SGHRS and CDR2 YFSETQ. The V and J ends lost 2 bases and 5 bases, in that order; junction bases with no gene match: 7. The chain's CDR3 is CASSLTGESHNEQFF. The CDR3 DNA follows: TGCGCCAGCAGCTTAACAGGGGAAAGTCACAATGAGCAGTTCTTC.

This clonotype was seen repeatedly, ten times or more. The rearrangement joins TRBV20-1 to TRBJ2-3; D might be TRBD1 (5 bases). Per the germline V gene, CDR1 is DFQATT and CDR2 is SNEGSKA (reference sequence). Trimming pared 2 bases from V and 4 bases from J, leaving 10 bases between. The CDR3 consists of 13 residues. DNA of the CDR3: TGCAGTGCTAGACCAGGGTACCCAGATACGCAGTATTTT. Translated, it gives CSARPGYPDTQYF.